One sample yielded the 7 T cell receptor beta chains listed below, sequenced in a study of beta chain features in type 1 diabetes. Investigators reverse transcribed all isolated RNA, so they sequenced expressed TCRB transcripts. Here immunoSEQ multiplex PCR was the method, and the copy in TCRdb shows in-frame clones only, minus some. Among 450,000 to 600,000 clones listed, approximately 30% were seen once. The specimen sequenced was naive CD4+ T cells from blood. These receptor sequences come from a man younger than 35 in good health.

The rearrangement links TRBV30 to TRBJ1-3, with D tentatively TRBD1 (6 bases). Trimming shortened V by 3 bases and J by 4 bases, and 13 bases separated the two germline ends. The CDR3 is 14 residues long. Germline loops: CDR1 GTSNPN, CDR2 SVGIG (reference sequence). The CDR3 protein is CAWSPADRGNTIYF. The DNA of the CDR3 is TGTGCCTGGAGCCCTGCGGACAGAGGAAACACCATATATTTT.

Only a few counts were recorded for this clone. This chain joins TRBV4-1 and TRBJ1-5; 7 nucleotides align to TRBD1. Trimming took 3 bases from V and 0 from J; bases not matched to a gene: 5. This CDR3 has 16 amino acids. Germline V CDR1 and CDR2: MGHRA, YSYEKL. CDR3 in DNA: TGCGCCAGCAGCCAGGGGACAGACCATAGCAATCAGCCCCAGCATTTT. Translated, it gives CASSQGTDHSNQPQHF.

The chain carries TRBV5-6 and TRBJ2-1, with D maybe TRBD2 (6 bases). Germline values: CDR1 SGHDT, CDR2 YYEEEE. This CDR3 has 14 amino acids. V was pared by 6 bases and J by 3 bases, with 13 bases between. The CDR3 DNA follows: TGTGCCAGCACCGAAGCGGGCCGCTACAATGAGCAGTTCTTC. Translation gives CASTEAGRYNEQFF.

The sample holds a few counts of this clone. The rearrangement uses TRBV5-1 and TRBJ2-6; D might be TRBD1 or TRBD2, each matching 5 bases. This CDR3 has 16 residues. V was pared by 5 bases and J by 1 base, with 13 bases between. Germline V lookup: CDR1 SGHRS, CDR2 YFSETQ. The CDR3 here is CASRARGSSGANVLTF. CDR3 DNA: TGCGCCAGCAGGGCACGGGGCTCATCTGGGGCCAACGTCCTGACTTTC.

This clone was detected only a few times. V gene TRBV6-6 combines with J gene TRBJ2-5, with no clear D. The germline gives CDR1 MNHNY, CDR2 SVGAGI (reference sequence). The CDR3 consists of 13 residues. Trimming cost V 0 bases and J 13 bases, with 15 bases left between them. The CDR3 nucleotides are TGTGCCAGCAGTTACTCAATCCAGCCCGAAGGGTACTTC. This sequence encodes CASSYSIQPEGYF.

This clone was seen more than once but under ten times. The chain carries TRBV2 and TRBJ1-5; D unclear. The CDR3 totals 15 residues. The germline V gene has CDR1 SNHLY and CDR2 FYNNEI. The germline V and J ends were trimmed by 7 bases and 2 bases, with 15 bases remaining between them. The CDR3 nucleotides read TGTGCCAGCAATCTCGAGAACGTTGGCAATCAGCCCCAGCATTTT. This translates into CASNLENVGNQPQHF. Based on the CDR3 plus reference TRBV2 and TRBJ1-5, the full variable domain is EPEVTQTPSHQVTQMGQEVILRCVPISNHLYFYWYRQILGQKVEFLVSFYNNEISEKSEIFDDQFSVERPDGSNFTLKIRSTKLEDSAMYFCASNLENVGNQPQHFGDGTRLSIL.

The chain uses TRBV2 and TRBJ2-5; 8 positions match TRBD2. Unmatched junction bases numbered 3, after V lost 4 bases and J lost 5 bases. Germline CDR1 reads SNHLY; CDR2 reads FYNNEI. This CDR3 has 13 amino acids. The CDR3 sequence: CASSGTSGETQYF. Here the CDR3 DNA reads TGTGCCAGCAGTGGTACTAGCGGCGAGACCCAGTACTTC.